This entry features one T cell receptor (beta chain) sequence. Its antigen is undetermined. These data belong to a study of Ad26.COV2.S vaccination and SARS-CoV-2 variants. Study in general: A participant enrolled in the COV1001 Ad26.COV2.S trial arm provided the sample.

Study outcomes and limitations: Quantification of TCR breadth and depth may have yielded underestimates of total T cell responses.

The treatment here: some 20 received Ad26.COV2.S at low or high dose, single or two shots; roughly five received placebo; per-sample allocation not given. Collection of samples fell on day 63 after the first vaccine or placebo injection. The vaccine delivered Wuhan-strain SARS-CoV-2 spike through an Ad26 vector. Clones were sequenced by immunoSEQ multiplex PCR, and TCRdb holds only the in-frame ones, with some missing. This sample has 510,000 or so clones, with around 88% found just once. The sequencing used peripheral blood, collected in a trial of Ad26.COV2.S vaccine versus placebo. The clonotype was recovered from a person aged 18-60 years who received the Ad26.COV2.S COVID-19 vaccine or a placebo.

Here the CDR3 reads CATSDFRDSTYNEQFF. The DNA of the CDR3 is TGTGCCACCAGTGATTTTCGGGACAGCACCTACAATGAGCAGTTCTTC. The chain joins TRBV24-1 to TRBJ2-1; 7 bases fit TRBD1. The V gene end was trimmed by 1 base and the J gene end by 2 bases; junction bases not matched to a gene: 4. Germline values: CDR1 KGHDR, CDR2 SFDVKD. The CDR3 has 16 amino acids.